The sequence of this T cell receptor (beta chain) was determined in a study of Graves' ophthalmopathy and Graves' hyperthyroidism. Germline CDR1 LNHDA, CDR2 SQIVND (reference sequence). The CDR3 runs 14 residues. Trimming pared 8 bases from V and 3 bases from J, leaving 16 bases between. This clonotype occurred once. Amplification of TCR beta CDR3 regions used RNA transcripts. First-round RT-PCR used HTBI primers; second-round multiplex PCR followed. TCRdb re-called the multiplex PCR reads with MiXCR, one entry per CDR3 protein. The sample includes roughly 350,000 distinct CDR3 sequences, 17% of them seen just once.

Input material: peripheral blood. The receptor comes from an adult woman with stable Graves' hyperthyroidism. The V call is TRBV19, the J call TRBJ1-2; D is unclear. The CDR3 protein is CASSAGVIDYGYTF. CDR3 DNA sequence: TGTGCCAGTTCTGCTGGGGTCATAGACTATGGCTACACCTTC.